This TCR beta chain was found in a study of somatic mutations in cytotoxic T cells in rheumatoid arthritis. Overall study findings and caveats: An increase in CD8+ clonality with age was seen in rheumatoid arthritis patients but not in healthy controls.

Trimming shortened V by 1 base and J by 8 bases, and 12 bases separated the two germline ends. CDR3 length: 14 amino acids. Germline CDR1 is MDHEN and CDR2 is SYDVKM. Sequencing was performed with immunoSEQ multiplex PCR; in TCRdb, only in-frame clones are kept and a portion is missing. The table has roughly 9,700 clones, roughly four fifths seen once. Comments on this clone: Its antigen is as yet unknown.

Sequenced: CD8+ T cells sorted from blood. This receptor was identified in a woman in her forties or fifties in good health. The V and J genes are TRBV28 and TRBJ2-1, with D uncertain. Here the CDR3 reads CASSLSRPWDEQFF. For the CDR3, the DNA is TGTGCCAGCAGTTTATCCAGGCCCTGGGATGAGCAGTTCTTC.